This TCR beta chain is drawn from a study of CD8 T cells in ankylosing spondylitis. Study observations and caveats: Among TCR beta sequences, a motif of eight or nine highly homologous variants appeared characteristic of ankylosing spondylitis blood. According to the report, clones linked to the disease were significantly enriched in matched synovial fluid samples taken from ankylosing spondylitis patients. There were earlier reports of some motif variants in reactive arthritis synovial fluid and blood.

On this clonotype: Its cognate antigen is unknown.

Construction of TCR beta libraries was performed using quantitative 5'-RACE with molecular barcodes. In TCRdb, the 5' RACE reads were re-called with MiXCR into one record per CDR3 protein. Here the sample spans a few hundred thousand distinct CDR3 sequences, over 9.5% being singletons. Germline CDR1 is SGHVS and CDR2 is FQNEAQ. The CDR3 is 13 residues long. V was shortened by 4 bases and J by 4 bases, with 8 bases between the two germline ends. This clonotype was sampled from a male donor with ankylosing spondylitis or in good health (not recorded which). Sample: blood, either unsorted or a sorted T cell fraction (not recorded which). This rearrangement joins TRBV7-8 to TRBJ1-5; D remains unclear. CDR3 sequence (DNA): TGTGCCAGCAGCTCAGAGAAGAATCAGCCCCAGCATTTT. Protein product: CASSSEKNQPQHF.